This TCR beta chain stems from a study of T cell changes during pregnancy in multiple sclerosis. This clone was observed a single time. The table came from immunoSEQ multiplex PCR; TCRdb's copy has only in-frame clones and leaves some out. Among roughly 61,000 clones, approximately 94% were seen once, and the ten largest hold about 2.6%. Germline loops: CDR1 WSHSY, CDR2 SAAADI. The length of the CDR3 is 16 residues. The V end was cut by 3 bases, the J end by 0 bases, with 12 bases between. V and J are TRBV10-2 and TRBJ1-5; no firm D call. The TCR comes from a female donor with multiple sclerosis, enrolled in a pregnancy study. The specimen was CD8+ T cells from peripheral blood mononuclear cells, collected after pregnancy. Here the CDR3 DNA reads TGCGCCAGCAGTGACTCGGCGGCAATTAGCAATCAGCCCCAGCATTTT. The encoded protein is CASSDSAAISNQPQHF.